The 21 T cell receptor beta chains presented below share a single source sample, sequenced in a study of regulatory T cells in long-lasting Graves disease (dated by TCRdb to about 2021). Receptors were amplified or captured by multiplex PCR. For sequencing, an Illumina HiSeq 4000 was employed. iRepertoire HTBI primers and Arm-PCR amplification of CDR3 regions were used to construct TCR beta libraries. The public reads were run again by TCRdb, first through fastp at Q25 and then through MiXCR, and only productive beta chains were kept. Identical CDR3 protein sequences are pooled into one entry, listed with their most common genes and DNA. For this sample the table gives roughly 450,000 distinct CDR3 sequences, of which about a quarter were detected only once. In total, the top ten clones hold over 25% of the sample. According to the study, the label for this sample's time point signals: persistent/refractory GD, antithyroid drugs over 5 years with positive TRAb. For both TCR sequencing and RNA sequencing, RNA was extracted from PBMCs in TRIzol.

The sample in question was peripheral blood mononuclear cells (PBMCs), obtained when the disease was refractory, from a patient treated with antithyroid drugs. The receptors shown here come from a female donor with Graves disease.

The V and J genes are TRBV5-5 and TRBJ2-7; D remains unclear. The CDR3 consists of 12 residues. V dropped 1 base and J dropped 6 bases, with 8 bases sitting between them. Germline values: CDR1 SGHKS, CDR2 YYEKEE (reference sequence). The CDR3 nucleotides read TGTGCCAGCAGCTTGTATGGGCGCGAGCAGTACTTC. Protein sequence: CASSLYGREQYF.

This clonotype appeared a few times. V and J are TRBV5-1 and TRBJ1-5; D is unclear. The CDR3 is made up of 15 amino acids. V lost 0 bases and J 2 bases, leaving 9 bases between the germline ends. CDR1 is SGHRS, CDR2 YFSETQ, per germline. The CDR3 sequence: CASSLGPVGNQPQHF. CDR3 DNA sequence: TGCGCCAGCAGCTTGGGGCCCGTCGGCAATCAGCCCCAGCATTTT.

As for this clonotype: The junction departs from the called germline gene at one end, perhaps through a read error. This chain uses TRBV7-7 with TRBJ1-5; D remains ambiguous. The germline gives CDR1 SSHAT, CDR2 FNYEAQ (reference sequence). The CDR3 spans 13 residues. CDR3 region: CASSPPVVQPQHF. CDR3 bases: TGTGCTAGCAGCCCCCCGGTTGTTCAGCCCCAGCATTTT.

This clonotype was seen repeatedly, ten times or more. This chain uses TRBV7-2 with TRBJ2-2; 13 nucleotides agree with TRBD2. V shed 5 bases and J 5 bases; nucleotides not matched to a gene: 5. The CDR3 runs 16 residues. Germline-derived CDR1 and CDR2 are SGHTA and FQGNSA. CDR3 loop: CASSPGLAGLTGELFF. CDR3 in DNA: TGTGCCAGCAGCCCGGGACTAGCGGGATTAACCGGGGAGCTGTTTTTT.

The chain carries TRBV19 and TRBJ2-5; perhaps TRBD2 as D (5 bases). Germline CDR1 LNHDA, CDR2 SQIVND (reference sequence). CDR3 length equals 14 residues. Between the trimmed V and J ends, which lost 5 bases and 5 bases, there was a span of 15 bases. CDR3 sequence: CASSAPSGSETQYF. The CDR3 region has the DNA TGTGCCAGTAGTGCCCCGTCGGGATCGGAGACCCAGTACTTC.

The V gene is TRBV18, the J gene TRBJ1-1; 8 nucleotides agree with TRBD1. Trimming cost V 3 bases and J 4 bases; bases outside gene matches: 4. Germline CDR1 reads KGHSH; CDR2 reads LQKENI. This CDR3 contains 14 residues. The CDR3 nucleotides are TGTGCCAGCTCACCCGTACAGGGGGTCACTGAAGCTTTCTTT. This gives the protein CASSPVQGVTEAFF.

This clonotype was picked up many times. The gene calls are TRBV27 and TRBJ2-2; perhaps TRBD1 as D (5 bases). Trimming removed 3 bases from V and 0 bases from J, with 11 bases in between. This CDR3 contains 16 residues. Germline assignment: CDR1 MNHEY and CDR2 SMNVEV (reference sequence). The CDR3 sequence: CASSLTRGANTGELFF. For the CDR3, the DNA is TGTGCCAGCAGTTTGACAAGGGGTGCGAACACCGGGGAGCTGTTTTTT.

CDR3 in amino acids: CASSLMGLVLNEQFF. CDR3 nucleotides: TGTGCCAGCAGTTTAATGGGACTAGTCCTCAATGAGCAGTTCTTC. The rearrangement links TRBV27 to TRBJ2-1; 8 bases agree with TRBD2. The CDR3 sequence is 15 residues long. Germline CDR1 is MNHEY and CDR2 is SMNVEV (reference sequence). The V and J ends lost 2 bases and 6 bases, in that order; junction bases with no gene match: 6.

The chain joins TRBV20-1 to TRBJ2-5; 7 bases are shared with TRBD2. Germline CDR1 reads DFQATT; CDR2 reads SNEGSKA (reference sequence). The CDR3 loop spans 14 amino acids. V gave up 5 bases and J gave up 4 bases; unmatched junction bases: 10. The CDR3 protein is CSALAGKVRETQYF. Written as DNA, the CDR3 is TGCAGTGCTTTAGCGGGTAAAGTGCGAGAGACCCAGTACTTC.

V usage is TRBV7-8 and J usage is TRBJ2-7, with 14 nucleotides matching TRBD2. The CDR3 consists of 15 residues. Germline V lookup: CDR1 SGHVS, CDR2 FQNEAQ. Trimming at V came to 3 bases and at J to 6 bases, leaving 4 bases not matched to a gene. The CDR3 DNA sequence: TGTGCCAGCAGCTTGACTAGCGGGAGGGGACCCGAGCAGTACTTC. Protein product: CASSLTSGRGPEQYF. The variable domain in full, with the rest retrieved from reference TRBV7-8 and TRBJ2-7, is GAGVSQSPRYKVAKRGQDVALRCDPISGHVSLFWYQQALGQGPEFLTYFQNEAQLDKSGLPSDRFFAERPEGSVSTLKIQRTQQEDSAVYLCASSLTSGRGPEQYFGPGTRLTVT.

A few counts support this clonotype. This sequence joins TRBV6-2 or TRBV6-3 and TRBJ1-1, with a weak D call TRBD1 (5 bases). Germline values: CDR1 MNHEY, CDR2 SVGEGT. The CDR3 covers 13 residues. V was cut by 0 bases and J by 6 bases, with 8 bases left in between. CDR3 nucleotides: TGTGCCAGCAGTTACTCTGGGGGGGCTGAAGCTTTCTTT. Translating it yields CASSYSGGAEAFF.

This clonotype was found a few times. The genes are TRBV7-9 and TRBJ2-7, with TRBD1 matching over 7 bases. V lost 5 bases and J lost 2; bases outside the gene matches: 12. This CDR3 comprises 16 residues. Per germline, CDR1 SEHNR and CDR2 FQNEAQ (reference sequence). DNA of the CDR3: TGTGCCAGCAGCCAGAAGACAGGGTTGTTGACCTACGAGCAGTACTTC. It encodes CASSQKTGLLTYEQYF.

This clonotype appeared many times. The V and J genes are TRBV28 and TRBJ1-2, with a tentative D call TRBD1 (6 bases). V lost 7 bases and J lost 5, with 8 bases in between. CDR3 length: 11 residues. Germline CDR1 MDHEN, CDR2 SYDVKM. CDR3 sequence: CASKGGYGYTF. CDR3 DNA: TGTGCCAGCAAGGGGGGTTATGGCTACACCTTC.

This clonotype has more than one count but fewer than ten. The rearrangement uses TRBV6-1 and TRBJ2-7, with D uncertain. This CDR3 comprises 14 residues. Trimming removed 2 bases from V and 0 bases from J, with 8 bases in between. Germline V gene sequence: CDR1 MNHNS, CDR2 SASEGT. CDR3 sequence reads: CASSETGVSYEQYF. The CDR3 coding sequence is TGTGCCAGCAGTGAAACTGGGGTCTCCTACGAGCAGTACTTC.

The sample holds one count of this clonotype. The junction departs from the called germline gene at one end, perhaps through a read error. The V gene is TRBV20-1, the J gene TRBJ2-7; D may be TRBD1 (6 bases). Germline CDR1 is DFQATT and CDR2 is SNEGSKA (reference sequence). This CDR3 region has 15 residues. CDR3 in DNA: TGCGGTGCTAGAACCCGGGACACGTCCTCCTACGAGCAGTACTTC. This translates into CGARTRDTSSYEQYF.

The chain employs TRBV28 and TRBJ2-1; the D is unclear. V lost 6 bases to trimming and J lost 2 bases, with 2 bases between them. Germline loops: CDR1 MDHEN, CDR2 SYDVKM. CDR3 length equals 11 residues. CDR3 in amino acids: CASSTYNEQFF. CDR3 nucleotides: TGTGCCAGCAGCACCTACAATGAGCAGTTCTTC.

This clonotype was detected ten times or more. The V and J genes are TRBV30 and TRBJ2-5; 12 nucleotides match TRBD2. This CDR3 comprises 15 residues. The ends lost 2 bases at V and 1 base at J; junction bases unmatched: 2. CDR1 is GTSNPN, CDR2 SVGIG, per germline (reference sequence). CDR3 coding DNA: TGTGCCTGGAGTAGACTAGCGGGAGCCCAAGAGACCCAGTACTTC. This gives the protein CAWSRLAGAQETQYF.

The table lists this clonotype with a count of one. This chain connects TRBV28 to TRBJ2-7, with TRBD1 matching over 8 bases. J lost 3 bases, V lost 4 bases, and 8 bases had no gene match. CDR3 length equals 15 residues. Germline V lookup: CDR1 MDHEN, CDR2 SYDVKM. CDR3 bases: TGTGCCAGCAGTTCCGACAGGGGAAAAGGCTACGAGCAGTACTTC. Translating gives CASSSDRGKGYEQYF. The full variable domain, with the rest looked up from reference TRBV28 and TRBJ2-7, is DVKVTQSSRYLVKRTGEKVFLECVQDMDHENMFWYRQDPGLGLRLIYFSYDVKMKEKGDIPEGYSVSREKKERFSLILESASTNQTSMYLCASSSDRGKGYEQYFGPGTRLTVT.

The sample holds a few counts of this clonotype. This chain links TRBV7-2 with TRBJ1-2; D call uncertain. V was cut by 0 bases and J by 4 bases, with 9 bases left in between. Germline V gene data show CDR1 as SGHTA and CDR2 as FQGNSA. This CDR3 has 14 amino acids. The CDR3 protein is CASSLAGNSYGYTF. The CDR3 coding sequence is TGTGCCAGCAGCTTAGCTGGCAACTCCTATGGCTACACCTTC.

The chain combines TRBV30 with TRBJ2-7; 7 bases fit TRBD2. With 5 bases clipped from V and 5 bases from J, the junction kept 0 bases outside the gene matches. Looked up from germline, CDR1 is GTSNPN and CDR2 is SVGIG (reference sequence). There are 10 residues in the CDR3. Here the CDR3 DNA reads TGTGCCTGGGGGGGGGACGAGCAGTACTTC. Residues: CAWGGDEQYF.

This clonotype was picked up a small number of times. The chain couples TRBV5-1 to TRBJ1-4; tentative D call: TRBD1 (6 bases). Trimming cost V 0 bases and J 8 bases, with 8 bases left between them. Germline CDR1 reads SGHRS; CDR2 reads YFSETQ. The CDR3 runs to 13 residues. For the CDR3, the DNA is TGCGCCAGCAGCTTGGTTGGGGGCGAAAAACTGTTTTTT. This codes for CASSLVGGEKLFF.